A selection of T cell receptor beta chains follows, all from one sample in a study of shared T cell receptors in the human thymus. Assay: immunoSEQ multiplex PCR; the TCRdb copy retains only in-frame clones and omits some. The sample includes 640,000 or so clones, 80% to 90% of them seen just once. These data were likewise used in another study, on human thymus T cells.

The specimen was thymocytes. The receptors derive from a boy younger than two with a congenital heart defect. The CDR3 runs from the conserved cysteine through the conserved F or W. The D gene is left open where the match is weak. Clone size, where shown, is once, few, many, or a class for clones that have expanded.

CDR3,DNA,V,J,length,size,D
CASRTGTYEQYF,TGTGCCAGCAGGACAGGGACCTACGAGCAGTACTTC,TRBV6-5,TRBJ2-7,12,once,TRBD1
CASRTSGGEYNEQFF,TGTGCCAGCAGGACCAGCGGGGGGGAATACAATGAGCAGTTCTTC,TRBV28,TRBJ2-1,15,NA,TRBD2
CASSPYTWTGGYTF,TGCGCCAGCAGCCCCTACACTTGGACAGGCGGCTACACCTTC,TRBV4-1,TRBJ1-2,14,few,TRBD1
CASTQLAGGTDTQYF,TGTGCCAGCACCCAACTAGCGGGGGGTACAGATACGCAGTATTTT,TRBV6-1,TRBJ2-3,15,NA,TRBD2
CASSQAGTYEQYF,TGTGCCAGCAGCCAAGCAGGGACCTACGAGCAGTACTTC,TRBV14,TRBJ2-7,13,NA,NA
CASSDRGQGANEQFF,TGTGCCAGCAGTGACCGAGGACAGGGGGCGAATGAGCAGTTCTTC,TRBV25-1,TRBJ2-1,15,NA,TRBD1
CASSLSGQGADGELFF,TGTGCCAGCAGCTTATCGGGACAGGGGGCCGACGGGGAGCTGTTTTTT,TRBV7-6,TRBJ2-2,16,once,TRBD1
CASSLISGTGKGNTIYF,TGTGCCAGCAGCTTGATTTCCGGGACAGGGAAAGGAAACACCATATATTTT,TRBV7-6,TRBJ1-3,17,NA,TRBD1
CSARTGVEQYF,TGCAGTGCTAGAACAGGAGTGGAGCAGTACTTC,TRBV20-1,TRBJ2-7,11,NA,NA
CASSLLAGGLNTGELFF,TGCGCCAGCAGCTTGCTTGCGGGGGGGCTTAACACCGGGGAGCTGTTTTTT,TRBV5-1,TRBJ2-2,17,NA,TRBD2
CASSGENSGSADTQYF,TGCGCCAGCAGCGGCGAGAATAGCGGGAGTGCAGATACGCAGTATTTT,TRBV5-1,TRBJ2-3,16,NA,TRBD2
CSARDRGEQFF,TGCAGTGCTAGAGATCGAGGTGAGCAGTTCTTC,TRBV20-1,TRBJ2-1,11,once,NA
CASSSISLRIAGTDTQYF,TGTGCCAGCAGTTCTATATCCCTCAGGATAGCGGGCACAGATACGCAGTATTTT,TRBV27,TRBJ2-3,18,NA,NA
CASSLSLAGGLWEQFF,TGTGCCAGCAGTTTATCATTAGCGGGGGGTCTGTGGGAGCAGTTCTTC,TRBV27,TRBJ2-1,16,NA,TRBD2
CASSTRENTEAFF,TGTGCCAGCAGTACCAGGGAGAACACTGAAGCTTTCTTT,TRBV11-2,TRBJ1-1,13,NA,NA
CASSLGQGFNEQFF,TGTGCCAGCAGCTTGGGACAGGGATTCAATGAGCAGTTCTTC,TRBV5-6,TRBJ2-1,14,NA,TRBD1
CATPGDRDQGEQYF,TGTGCCACCCCCGGGGACAGGGATCAAGGGGAGCAGTACTTC,TRBV6-1,TRBJ2-7,14,NA,TRBD1
CASNRQGSYGYTF,TGTGCCAGCAACCGACAGGGATCCTATGGCTACACCTTC,TRBV5-4,TRBJ1-2,13,few,TRBD1
CASSSHPSGVKSTDTQYF,TGTGCCAGCAGCTCCCACCCTAGCGGAGTAAAAAGCACAGATACGCAGTATTTT,TRBV5-4,TRBJ2-3,18,NA,TRBD2
CASSLEPGDQPQHF,TGTGCCAGCAGTTTGGAACCGGGGGATCAGCCCCAGCATTTT,TRBV28,TRBJ1-5,14,NA,NA
CASSLDGGSYEQYF,TGTGCCAGCAGCTTAGATGGAGGGTCTTACGAGCAGTACTTC,TRBV11-2,TRBJ2-7,14,NA,NA
CASSAGSLNTEAFF,TGTGCCAGCAGTGCAGGGTCCCTGAACACTGAAGCTTTCTTT,TRBV28,TRBJ1-1,14,NA,NA
CASSQGTASGPYEQYF,TGTGCCAGCAGCCAAGGGACGGCTAGCGGACCCTACGAGCAGTACTTC,TRBV14,TRBJ2-7,16,NA,TRBD2
CASSQVGATGPKNIQYF,TGTGCCAGCAGCCAAGTAGGGGCGACAGGGCCCAAAAACATTCAGTACTTC,TRBV14,TRBJ2-4,17,NA,TRBD1
CASREPGDSLNSPLHF,TGTGCCAGCAGAGAACCGGGGGACAGCCTAAATTCACCCCTCCACTTT,TRBV27,TRBJ1-6,16,NA,TRBD1
CASTDDSSYNSPLHF,TGTGCCAGCACCGACGACAGCTCCTATAATTCACCCCTCCACTTT,TRBV28,TRBJ1-6,15,NA,NA
CATSRLGGSPTDTQYF,TGTGCCACCAGCAGACTTGGCGGGAGCCCCACAGATACGCAGTATTTT,TRBV15,TRBJ2-3,16,NA,TRBD2
CSVDRRGRETDTQYF,TGCAGCGTTGATAGGCGCGGGAGAGAGACAGATACGCAGTATTTT,TRBV29-1,TRBJ2-3,15,NA,TRBD2
CASSLAGDGQSNQPQHF,TGTGCCAGCAGCTTGGCCGGGGATGGTCAGTCCAATCAGCCCCAGCATTTT,TRBV5-8,TRBJ1-5,17,NA,NA
CAISESAQGRVQPQHF,TGTGCCATCAGTGAGTCCGCACAGGGCAGGGTTCAGCCCCAGCATTTT,TRBV10-3,TRBJ1-5,16,NA,NA
CASSLGFGTGVGYTF,TGTGCCAGCAGCTTAGGGTTCGGGACAGGAGTTGGCTACACCTTC,TRBV11-2,TRBJ1-2,15,once,TRBD1
CASSLETSLSTDTQYF,TGTGCCAGCAGCTTGGAGACTAGCCTTAGCACAGATACGCAGTATTTT,TRBV5-8,TRBJ2-3,16,NA,TRBD2
CASAPSGTPYSNQPQHF,TGTGCCAGCGCTCCTTCCGGGACACCTTATAGCAATCAGCCCCAGCATTTT,TRBV27,TRBJ1-5,17,NA,NA
CASSQTGGSTGELFF,TGCGCCAGCAGCCAAACAGGGGGCAGCACCGGGGAGCTGTTTTTT,TRBV5-1,TRBJ2-2,15,NA,TRBD1
CASSPWDREYTEAFF,TGTGCCAGCTCACCTTGGGACAGGGAGTATACTGAAGCTTTCTTT,TRBV18,TRBJ1-1,15,few,TRBD1
CASSQSPTGSGANVLTF,TGTGCCAGCAGCCAGTCCCCGACAGGCTCTGGGGCCAACGTCCTGACTTTC,TRBV5-6,TRBJ2-6,17,NA,NA
CASSQEPTRVRLGYTF,TGCGCCAGCAGCCAAGAGCCCACCAGGGTAAGGCTCGGCTACACCTTC,TRBV4-3,TRBJ1-2,16,NA,NA
CASSYNRGVRYEQYF,TGTGCCAGCAGCTACAACAGGGGAGTTCGCTACGAGCAGTACTTC,TRBV28,TRBJ2-7,15,NA,TRBD1
CASSPGTSHLLAKNIQYF,TGTGCCAGCAGTCCCGGGACATCCCACCTACTAGCCAAAAACATTCAGTACTTC,TRBV11-2,TRBJ2-4,18,NA,NA
CASSLEQQPYSPLHF,TGTGCCAGCAGCTTAGAACAGCAACCCTATTCACCCCTCCACTTT,TRBV7-3,TRBJ1-6,15,NA,NA
CASSLRGQPQHF,TGTGCCAGCAGTCTTAGGGGTCAGCCCCAGCATTTT,TRBV27,TRBJ1-5,12,NA,NA
CASSQRDRINEKLFF,TGTGCCAGCAGTCAACGGGACAGGATTAATGAAAAACTGTTTTTT,TRBV28,TRBJ1-4,15,NA,TRBD1
CASSLSGGDNYEQYF,TGTGCCAGCAGCTTAAGCGGGGGGGATAACTACGAGCAGTACTTC,TRBV7-9,TRBJ2-7,15,once,TRBD2
CASSQGTGGEETQYF,TGCGCCAGCAGCCAAGGGACAGGAGGAGAAGAGACCCAGTACTTC,TRBV4-3,TRBJ2-5,15,NA,TRBD1
CASSVSSSEAFF,TGTGCCAGCAGCGTCAGTTCGTCTGAAGCTTTCTTT,TRBV28,TRBJ1-1,12,NA,NA
CAARNSSTDTQYF,TGCGCCGCGAGAAATTCCAGCACAGATACGCAGTATTTT,TRBV4-3,TRBJ2-3,13,once,NA
CASSVDRLAGAGELFF,TGTGCCAGCAGCGTAGATCGACTAGCGGGAGCCGGGGAGCTGTTTTTT,TRBV9,TRBJ2-2,16,NA,TRBD2
CASSLDWSSGGSYEQYF,TGTGCCAGCAGCTTAGATTGGAGTAGCGGGGGGTCCTACGAGCAGTACTTC,TRBV11-2,TRBJ2-7,17,NA,TRBD2
CASSINLPGQGEETQYF,TGTGCCAGCAGCATTAATCTACCCGGACAGGGAGAAGAGACCCAGTACTTC,TRBV7-4,TRBJ2-5,17,once,TRBD1
CASSVAVNTEAFF,TGTGCCAGCAGCGTAGCGGTGAACACTGAAGCTTTCTTT,TRBV9,TRBJ1-1,13,NA,NA
CASGLSPPPTESNQPQHF,TGTGCTAGTGGTTTGTCACCACCCCCGACAGAGAGCAATCAGCCCCAGCATTTT,TRBV12-5,TRBJ1-5,18,NA,NA
CASSQDPGAYGYTF,TGTGCCAGCAGCCAAGATCCAGGGGCTTACGGCTACACCTTC,TRBV14,TRBJ1-2,14,NA,NA
CASSEYATSESSYNEQFF,TGTGCCAGCAGTGAATACGCCACTAGCGAGAGCTCCTACAATGAGCAGTTCTTC,TRBV25-1,TRBJ2-1,18,NA,TRBD2